Here is one T cell receptor beta chain with its context. The source of the sample is a study of blood T cell repertoires in COVID-19. Study background: The cDNA or gDNA used as material had been derived from T cells, B-cell-depleted T cells, or PBMCs.

The CDR3 consists of 21 residues. The germline CDR1 and CDR2 sequences are LGHNA and YNFKEQ. V lost 0 bases and J lost 5; bases outside the gene matches: 20. Sequencing was performed with immunoSEQ multiplex PCR; in TCRdb, only in-frame clones are kept and a portion is missing. The sample has around 200,000 clones; under 90% are singletons. Sequencing was carried out using peripheral blood. The chain links TRBV4-2 to TRBJ2-5; 11 bases line up with TRBD2. The origin of this receptor is a man aged 40-49 years with acute or convalescent COVID-19. This chain's CDR3 is CASSQEWGLAGGLQNGETQYF. The CDR3 region has the DNA TGTGCCAGCAGCCAAGAATGGGGGCTAGCGGGGGGCCTCCAAAATGGGGAGACCCAGTACTTC.